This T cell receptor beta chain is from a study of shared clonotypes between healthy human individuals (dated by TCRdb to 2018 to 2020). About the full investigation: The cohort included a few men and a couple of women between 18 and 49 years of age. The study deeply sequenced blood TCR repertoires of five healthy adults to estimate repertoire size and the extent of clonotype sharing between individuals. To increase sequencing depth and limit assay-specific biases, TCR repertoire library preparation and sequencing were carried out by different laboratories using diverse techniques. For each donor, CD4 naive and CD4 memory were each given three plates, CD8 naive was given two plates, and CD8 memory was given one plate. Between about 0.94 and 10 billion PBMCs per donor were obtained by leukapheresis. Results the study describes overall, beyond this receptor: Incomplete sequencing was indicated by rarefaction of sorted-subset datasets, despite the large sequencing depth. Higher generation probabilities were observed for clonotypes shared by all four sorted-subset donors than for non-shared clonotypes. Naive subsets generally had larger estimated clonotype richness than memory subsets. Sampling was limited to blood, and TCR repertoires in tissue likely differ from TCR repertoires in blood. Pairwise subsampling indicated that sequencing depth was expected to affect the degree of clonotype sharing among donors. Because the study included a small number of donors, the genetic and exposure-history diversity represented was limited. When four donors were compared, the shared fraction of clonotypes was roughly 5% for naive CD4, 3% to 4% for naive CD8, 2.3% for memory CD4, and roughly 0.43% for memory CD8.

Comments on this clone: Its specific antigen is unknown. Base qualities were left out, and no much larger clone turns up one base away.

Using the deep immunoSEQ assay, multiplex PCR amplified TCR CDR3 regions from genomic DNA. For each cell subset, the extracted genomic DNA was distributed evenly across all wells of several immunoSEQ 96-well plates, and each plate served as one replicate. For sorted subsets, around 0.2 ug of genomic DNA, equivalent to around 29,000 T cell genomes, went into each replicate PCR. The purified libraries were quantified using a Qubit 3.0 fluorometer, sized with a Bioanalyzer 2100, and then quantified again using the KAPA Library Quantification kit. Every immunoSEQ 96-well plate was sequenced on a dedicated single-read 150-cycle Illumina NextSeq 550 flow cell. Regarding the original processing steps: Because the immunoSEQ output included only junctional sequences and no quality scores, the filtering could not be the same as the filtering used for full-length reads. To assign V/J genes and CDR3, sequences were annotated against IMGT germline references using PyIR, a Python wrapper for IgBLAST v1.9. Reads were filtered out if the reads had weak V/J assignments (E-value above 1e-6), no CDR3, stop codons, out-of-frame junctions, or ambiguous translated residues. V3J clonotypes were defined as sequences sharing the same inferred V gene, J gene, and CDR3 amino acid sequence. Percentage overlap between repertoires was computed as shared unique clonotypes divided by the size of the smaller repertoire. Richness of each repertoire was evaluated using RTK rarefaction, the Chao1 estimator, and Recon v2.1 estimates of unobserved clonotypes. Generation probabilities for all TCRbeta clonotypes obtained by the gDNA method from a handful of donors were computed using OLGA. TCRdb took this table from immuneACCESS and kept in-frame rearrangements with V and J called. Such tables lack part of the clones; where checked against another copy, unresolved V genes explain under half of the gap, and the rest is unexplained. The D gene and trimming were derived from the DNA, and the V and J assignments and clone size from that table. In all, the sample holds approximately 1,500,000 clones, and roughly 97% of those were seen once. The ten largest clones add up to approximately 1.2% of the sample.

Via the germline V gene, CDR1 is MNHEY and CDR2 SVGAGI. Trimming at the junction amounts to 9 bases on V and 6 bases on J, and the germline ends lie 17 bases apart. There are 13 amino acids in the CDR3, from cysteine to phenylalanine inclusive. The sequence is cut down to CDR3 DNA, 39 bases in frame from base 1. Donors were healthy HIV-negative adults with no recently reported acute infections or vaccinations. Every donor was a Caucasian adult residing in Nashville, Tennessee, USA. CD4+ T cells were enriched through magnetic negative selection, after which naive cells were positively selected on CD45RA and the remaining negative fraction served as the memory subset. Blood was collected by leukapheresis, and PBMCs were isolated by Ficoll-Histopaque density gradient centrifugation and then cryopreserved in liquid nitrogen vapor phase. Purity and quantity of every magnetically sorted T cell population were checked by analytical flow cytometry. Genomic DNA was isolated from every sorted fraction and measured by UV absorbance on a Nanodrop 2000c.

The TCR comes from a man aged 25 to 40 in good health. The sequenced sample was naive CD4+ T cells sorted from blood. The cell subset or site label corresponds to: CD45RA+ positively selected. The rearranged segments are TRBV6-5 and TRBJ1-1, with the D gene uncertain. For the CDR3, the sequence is CASNRDMGSEAFF. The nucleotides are TGTGCCAGTAATCGGGATATGGGATCTGAAGCTTTCTTT.